This T cell receptor (beta chain) derives from a study of identical twins. Whole-study results and caveats: Beta out-of-frame sequences showed weaker excess twin sharing. Twin sharing of out-of-frame TCR alpha was underestimated by models in monozygotic pairs.

Concerning this clonotype itself: Its antigen is not identified.

Germline V CDR1 and CDR2: SEHNR, FQNEAQ (reference sequence). With V trimmed by 5 bases and J by 4 bases, 7 bases remained unmatched. The CDR3 runs to 15 residues. From the 5' RACE reads, TCRdb called clonotypes with MiXCR, one entry per CDR3 protein. The sample has 1.5 million to 2 million distinct CDR3 sequences, around 29% seen once. This clonotype was sampled from a newborn girl in good health. V and J are TRBV7-9 and TRBJ2-2; 7 bases match TRBD2. Sequencing used cord blood. The CDR3 is CASSISGTTTGELFF. The CDR3 coding sequence is TGTGCCAGCAGCATAAGCGGGACGACCACCGGGGAGCTGTTTTTT.